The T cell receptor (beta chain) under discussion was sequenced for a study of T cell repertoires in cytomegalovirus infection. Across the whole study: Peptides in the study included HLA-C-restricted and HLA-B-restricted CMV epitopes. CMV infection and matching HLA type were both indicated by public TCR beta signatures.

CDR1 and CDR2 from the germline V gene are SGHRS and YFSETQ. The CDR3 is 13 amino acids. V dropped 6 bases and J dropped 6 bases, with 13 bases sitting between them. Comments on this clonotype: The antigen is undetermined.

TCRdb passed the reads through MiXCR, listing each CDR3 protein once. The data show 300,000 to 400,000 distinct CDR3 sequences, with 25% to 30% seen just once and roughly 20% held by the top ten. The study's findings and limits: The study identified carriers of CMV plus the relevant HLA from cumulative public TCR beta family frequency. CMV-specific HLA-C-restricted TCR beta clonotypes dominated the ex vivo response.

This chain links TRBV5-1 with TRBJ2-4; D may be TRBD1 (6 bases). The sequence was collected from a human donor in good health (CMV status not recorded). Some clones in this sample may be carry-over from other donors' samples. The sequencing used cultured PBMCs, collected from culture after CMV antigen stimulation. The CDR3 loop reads CASTGDSGNIQYF. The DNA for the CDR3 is TGCGCCAGCACAGGGGATTCGGGAAACATTCAGTACTTC.